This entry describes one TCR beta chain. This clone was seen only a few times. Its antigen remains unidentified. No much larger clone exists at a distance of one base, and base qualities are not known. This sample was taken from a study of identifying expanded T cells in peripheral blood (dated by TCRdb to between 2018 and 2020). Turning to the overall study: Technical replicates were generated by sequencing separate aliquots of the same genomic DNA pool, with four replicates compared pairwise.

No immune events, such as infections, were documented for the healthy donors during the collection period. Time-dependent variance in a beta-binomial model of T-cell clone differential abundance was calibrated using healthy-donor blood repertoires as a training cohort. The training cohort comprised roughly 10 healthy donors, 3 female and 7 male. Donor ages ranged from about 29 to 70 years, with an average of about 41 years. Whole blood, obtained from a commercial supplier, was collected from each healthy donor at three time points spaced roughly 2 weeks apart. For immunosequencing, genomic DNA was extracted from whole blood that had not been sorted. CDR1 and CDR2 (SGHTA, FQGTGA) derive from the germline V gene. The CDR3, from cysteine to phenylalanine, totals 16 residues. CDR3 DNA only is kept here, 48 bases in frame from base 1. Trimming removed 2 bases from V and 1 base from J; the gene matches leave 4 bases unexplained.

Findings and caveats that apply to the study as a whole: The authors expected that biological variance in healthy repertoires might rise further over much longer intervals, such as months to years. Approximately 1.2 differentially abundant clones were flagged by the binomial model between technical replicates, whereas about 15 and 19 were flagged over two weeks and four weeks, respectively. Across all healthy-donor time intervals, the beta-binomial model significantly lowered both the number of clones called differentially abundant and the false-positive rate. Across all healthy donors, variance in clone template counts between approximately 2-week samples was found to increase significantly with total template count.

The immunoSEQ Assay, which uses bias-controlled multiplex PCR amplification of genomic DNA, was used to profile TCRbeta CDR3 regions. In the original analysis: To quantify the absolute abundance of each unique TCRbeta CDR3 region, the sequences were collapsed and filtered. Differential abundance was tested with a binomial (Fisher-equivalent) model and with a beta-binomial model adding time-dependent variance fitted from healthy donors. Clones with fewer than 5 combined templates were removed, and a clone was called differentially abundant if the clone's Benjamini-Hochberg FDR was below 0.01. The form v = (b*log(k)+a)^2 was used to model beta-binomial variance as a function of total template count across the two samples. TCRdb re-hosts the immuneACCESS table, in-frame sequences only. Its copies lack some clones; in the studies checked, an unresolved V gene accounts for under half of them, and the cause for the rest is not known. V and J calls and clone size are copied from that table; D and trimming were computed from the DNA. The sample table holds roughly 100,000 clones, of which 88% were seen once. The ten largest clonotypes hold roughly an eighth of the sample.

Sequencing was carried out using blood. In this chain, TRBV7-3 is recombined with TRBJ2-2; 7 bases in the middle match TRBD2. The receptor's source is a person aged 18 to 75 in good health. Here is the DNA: TGTGCCAGCAGCTTATCGCCTAGCGGGAACACCGGGGAGCTGTTTTTT. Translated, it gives CASSLSPSGNTGELFF.